This paragraph reports one TCR beta chain. Its target is not known. Roughly 210 ng DNA, 30,000 or so T cell genomes, went into each sorted-subset replicate PCR. The method was immunoSEQ multiplex PCR; TCRdb's version includes in-frame clones alone and lacks a portion of them. The sample shows roughly 2.2 million clones, 85% to 95% of them seen only once. This sample is drawn from a study of shared clonotypes between healthy human individuals. Study results and limitations: The four-donor shared clonotypes exceeded non-shared clonotypes in generation probability, with non-shared ones scoring lower.

This clonotype was sampled from a man younger than 35 in good health. Some clones in this sample may be carry-over from other donors' samples. The sequencing input was naive CD4+ T cells from PBMCs. The subset denotes: CD45RA+ positively selected.

The CDR3 sequence is CASSPPKSGSYEQYF. The CDR3 DNA reads as TGTGCCAGCTCACCACCGAAATCTGGGTCCTACGAGCAGTACTTC. This chain connects TRBV18 to TRBJ2-7; D unresolved. The V end lost 0 bases, the J end lost 1 base, and 10 bases lay between the germline ends. The CDR3 has 15 residues. Germline V gene sequence: CDR1 KGHSH, CDR2 LQKENI.